This TCR beta chain was identified during a study of early T cells in non-severe SARS-CoV-2 infection. CDR3 length: 13 residues. Germline assignment: CDR1 SGHAT and CDR2 FQNNGV. V shed 5 bases and J 5 bases; nucleotides not matched to a gene: 3. Using its own MiXCR run on the 5' RACE reads, TCRdb lists one record per CDR3 protein. The sample gives tens of thousands of distinct CDR3 sequences, about 4.5% of which show up once; around 6% is in the top ten. This clonotype was counted at least ten times. The sample was whole blood, taken at baseline. This TCR derives from an adult who was a healthcare worker with PCR-confirmed SARS-CoV-2 infection or an uninfected control (not recorded which). This chain uses TRBV11-2 with TRBJ1-3; 7 bases are shared with TRBD1. CDR3 sequence reads: CASSTGVRNTIYF. The CDR3 region has the DNA TGTGCCAGCAGCACAGGGGTTAGAAACACCATATATTTT.